Each of the 7 T cell receptor beta chains below was sequenced from the same sample in a study of blood T cell repertoires in COVID-19. Only in-frame clones appear in the TCRdb table, and some are missing; sequencing was by immunoSEQ multiplex PCR. Of 390,000 or so clones in the sample, just over 85% were seen once. Sequencing input: peripheral blood. Every receptor here comes from a woman aged 30 to 39 with active or convalescent COVID-19.

V usage is TRBV19 and J usage is TRBJ1-4, with TRBD1 matching 7 bases. The germline CDR1 and CDR2 sequences are LNHDA and SQIVND (reference sequence). The CDR3 is 16 amino acids. V lost 5 bases and J lost 0; bases outside the gene matches: 6. The CDR3 sequence: CASSGTELATNEKLFF. The CDR3 DNA sequence: TGTGCCAGTAGTGGGACAGAGCTTGCAACTAATGAAAAACTGTTTTTT. Full variable domain (rest looked up from reference TRBV19 and TRBJ1-4): DGGITQSPKYLFRKEGQNVTLSCEQNLNHDAMYWYRQDPGQGLRLIYYSQIVNDFQKGDIAEGYSVSREKKESFPLTVTSAQKNPTAFYLCASSGTELATNEKLFFGSGTQLSVL.

This clone was seen once. The V gene is TRBV4-1, the J gene TRBJ1-1; D ambiguous. V was trimmed by 1 base and J by 10 bases, leaving 22 bases between them. The CDR3 is 16 residues long. CDR1 MGHRA and CDR2 YSYEKL come from the germline V gene. CDR3: CASSQVPFRGPQVAFF. The DNA for the CDR3 is TGCGCCAGCAGCCAAGTGCCTTTCCGTGGGCCACAAGTAGCTTTCTTT.

CDR3 bases: TGTGCCATCAGTGAAGGTGTAGAAAGACAGGGAGGCTATGGCTACACCTTC. This gives the protein CAISEGVERQGGYGYTF. The V gene is TRBV10-3, the J gene TRBJ1-2; 7 bases map to TRBD1. Germline loops: CDR1 ENHRY, CDR2 SYGVKD. With 3 bases clipped from V and 4 bases from J, the junction kept 14 bases outside the gene matches. The CDR3 has 17 amino acids.

This chain joins TRBV4-1 and TRBJ1-5, with D tentatively TRBD1 (5 bases). This CDR3 has 17 residues. Germline assignment: CDR1 MGHRA and CDR2 YSYEKL. Trimming pared 0 bases from V and 7 bases from J, leaving 19 bases between. CDR3 bases: TGCGCCAGCAGCCAAGATGGGGAGGGGAGTTATCTCCAGCCCCAGCATTTT. It encodes CASSQDGEGSYLQPQHF.

J is TRBJ1-2 and V is TRBV10-2, with 7 bases matching TRBD1. Germline CDR1 WSHSY, CDR2 SAAADI. The CDR3 is 14 residues long. Losses at the gene ends were 6 bases for V and 2 bases for J; bases not matched to a gene: 6. The DNA of the CDR3 is TGCGCCAGCAGCGAACAGGGGACCAACTATGGCTACACCTTC. It is translated as CASSEQGTNYGYTF.

The DNA of the CDR3 is TGTGCCAGCAGTGAAGCGCTTCGGGGCGGGGGTTCCCAAGAGACCCAGTACTTC. Protein: CASSEALRGGGSQETQYF. The chain recombines TRBV2 with TRBJ2-5; 7 bases agree with TRBD2. This CDR3 is 18 amino acids long. Germline-derived CDR1 and CDR2 are SNHLY and FYNNEI. Trimming cost V 0 bases and J 1 base; bases outside gene matches: 11.

Note on this clone: The likely explanation is a read error, given a far larger clone one base away. V and J are TRBV9 and TRBJ1-2; D uncertain. The CDR3 runs to 13 residues. Germline V gives CDR1 SGDLS, CDR2 YYNGEE. The V and J ends lost 0 bases and 2 bases respectively, with 5 bases between them. The CDR3 is CASSVGQNYGYTF. CDR3 in DNA: TGTGCCAGCAGCGTAGGGCAGAACTATGGCTACACCTTC.